This T cell receptor (beta chain) appears in the sequencing data of a study of shared clonotypes between healthy human individuals. Regarding the study as a whole: With a handful of donors compared, about 5.2% of naive CD4 clonotypes were shared. A reduction in generation probabilities was seen for non-shared clonotypes relative to those shared by all four donors.

V lost 6 bases and J 0 bases, leaving 9 bases between the germline ends. Germline CDR1 reads MDHEN; CDR2 reads SYDVKM. The CDR3 extends over 14 amino acids. Turning to this clone: Its antigen remains unidentified.

Every one of the donors was a Caucasian adult that lived in Nashville, Tennessee. Clones were read by immunoSEQ multiplex PCR, and TCRdb kept only the in-frame ones, dropping some. The sample holds some 2.4 million clones; approximately 94% are singletons and the top ten take 0.35% to 0.45%. The specimen was naive CD4+ T cells from PBMCs. The subset here: CD45RA+ positively selected. This sequence originates from a man younger than 30 in good health. Some clones in this sample may be carry-over from other donors' samples. This chain joins TRBV28 and TRBJ2-1; D is unclear. CDR3 region: CASSPADSYNEQFF. CDR3 sequence (DNA): TGTGCCAGCAGCCCCGCGGACTCCTACAATGAGCAGTTCTTC.